A single sample gave rise to the 9 T cell receptor beta chains below, sequenced in a study of shared clonotypes between healthy human individuals. Libraries were prepared by immunoSEQ multiplex PCR; TCRdb keeps only in-frame clonotypes and omits some of them. The sample consists of millions of clones, over 85% of them appearing once. The specimen was naive CD4+ T cells sorted from blood. As to subset: CD45RA+ positively selected. These receptors originate from a man younger than 35 in good health.

Points on this clone: This may stem from a read error, because a much larger clone lies one nucleotide away. Other nucleotide sequences in the sample specify the same CDR3. This chain uses TRBV6-5 with TRBJ1-1; D unresolved. This CDR3 has 12 amino acids. CDR1 MNHEY and CDR2 SVGAGI come from the germline V gene. V gave up 2 bases and J gave up 1 base, with 2 bases separating them. The CDR3 DNA follows: TGTGCCAGCAGTTACCGGAACACTGAAGCTTTCTTT. It encodes CASSYRNTEAFF.

The chain uses TRBV5-6 and TRBJ1-2; D ambiguous. Germline assignment: CDR1 SGHDT and CDR2 YYEEEE. The germline V and J ends were trimmed by 0 bases and 8 bases, with 20 bases remaining between them. The CDR3 sequence is 16 residues long. The CDR3 bases are TGTGCCAGCAGCTTGGTAGGGTCTTATTCCTATGGGGGCTACACCTTC. It is translated as CASSLVGSYSYGGYTF. The full variable domain, with the rest looked up from reference TRBV5-6 and TRBJ1-2, is DAGVTQSPTHLIKTRGQQVTLRCSPKSGHDTVSWYQQALGQGPQFIFQYYEEEERQRGNFPDRFSGHQFPNYSSELNVNALLLGDSALYLCASSLVGSYSYGGYTFGSGTRLTVV.

The chain couples TRBV7-9 to TRBJ2-1; D not resolved. This CDR3 is built from 13 residues. Trimming cost V 1 base and J 10 bases, with 11 bases left between them. The germline CDR1 and CDR2 sequences are SEHNR and FQNEAQ (reference sequence). The CDR3: CASSLEVLDEQFF. CDR3 in DNA: TGTGCCAGCAGCTTAGAAGTCTTGGACGAGCAGTTCTTC.

The V and J genes are TRBV6-1 and TRBJ2-7; D may match TRBD1 or TRBD2 (5 bases each). V was pared by 7 bases and J by 7 bases, with 26 bases between. CDR1 and CDR2 (germline): MNHNS, SASEGT. The CDR3 has 16 residues. The CDR3 protein is CASTEVYGTTVREQYF. The CDR3 DNA sequence: TGTGCCAGCACTGAGGTATATGGGACGACCGTTCGGGAGCAGTACTTC.

As for this clone: This CDR3 is also generated by other DNA sequences in the sample. The rearrangement links TRBV18 to TRBJ2-5; D is unclear. Germline V gives CDR1 KGHSH, CDR2 LQKENI. This CDR3 has 12 residues. With 6 bases removed from V and 1 base from J, the gap between germline ends came to 6 bases. The CDR3 loop is CASSPIQETQYF. CDR3 coding DNA: TGTGCCAGCTCGCCTATCCAAGAGACCCAGTACTTC.

This chain links TRBV6-5 with TRBJ2-7; D is possibly TRBD2 (6 bases). V lost 0 bases, J lost 6 bases, and 18 bases lay in between. Germline CDR1 MNHEY, CDR2 SVGAGI. This CDR3 region has 16 residues. CDR3 DNA sequence: TGTGCCAGCAGTTACTCCGGGAGACAGAGCTACGGCGAGCAGTACTTC. Protein: CASSYSGRQSYGEQYF.

This chain connects TRBV6-5 to TRBJ2-1, with 9 bases lining up with TRBD1. Germline CDR1 MNHEY, CDR2 SVGAGI. With V trimmed by 5 bases and J by 6 bases, 8 bases remained unmatched. The CDR3 runs to 15 residues. The CDR3 protein is CASSGTGTGSNEQFF. The CDR3 DNA follows: TGTGCCAGCAGTGGGACCGGGACAGGGAGCAATGAGCAGTTCTTC.

V is TRBV9 and J is TRBJ1-1, with a weak D call TRBD1 (6 bases). The germline V gene has CDR1 SGDLS and CDR2 YYNGEE. The CDR3 contains 16 residues. V was shortened by 3 bases and J by 0 bases, with 15 bases between the two germline ends. The CDR3 protein is CASSGRGGRMNTEAFF. The CDR3, as DNA: TGTGCCAGCAGCGGGCGAGGGGGGCGGATGAACACTGAAGCTTTCTTT. Full variable domain (rest looked up from reference TRBV9 and TRBJ1-1): DSGVTQTPKHLITATGQRVTLRCSPRSGDLSVYWYQQSLDQGLQFLIQYYNGEERAKGNILERFSAQQFPDLHSELNLSSLELGDSALYFCASSGRGGRMNTEAFFGQGTRLTVV.

The genes are TRBV16 and TRBJ1-5; weak D call: TRBD1 (5 bases). CDR3 size: 16 residues. Germline loops: CDR1 KGHSY, CDR2 FQNENV. V was trimmed by 1 base and J by 3 bases, leaving 13 bases between them. CDR3: CASSQWGRGTNQPQHF. CDR3 DNA sequence: TGTGCCAGCAGCCAATGGGGACGGGGTACCAATCAGCCCCAGCATTTT. The whole variable domain, remainder taken from reference TRBV16 and TRBJ1-5, is GEEVAQTPKHLVRGEGQKAKLYCAPIKGHSYVFWYQQVLKNEFKFLISFQNENVFDETGMPKERFSAKCLPNSPCSLEIQATKLEDSAVYFCASSQWGRGTNQPQHFGDGTRLSIL.